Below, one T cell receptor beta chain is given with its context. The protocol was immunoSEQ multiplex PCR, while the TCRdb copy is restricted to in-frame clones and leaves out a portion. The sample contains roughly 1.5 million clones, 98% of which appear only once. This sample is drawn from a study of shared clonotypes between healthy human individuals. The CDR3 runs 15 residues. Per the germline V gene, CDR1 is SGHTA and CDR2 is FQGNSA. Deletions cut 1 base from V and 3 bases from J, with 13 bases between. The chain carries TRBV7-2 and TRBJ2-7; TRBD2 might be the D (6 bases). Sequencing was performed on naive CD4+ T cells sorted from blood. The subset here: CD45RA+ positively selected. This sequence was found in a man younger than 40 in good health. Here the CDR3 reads CASSLVGAGFYEQYF. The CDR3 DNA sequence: TGTGCCAGCAGCTTAGTAGGAGCGGGTTTCTACGAGCAGTACTTC.